The 6 T cell receptor beta chains reported below all come from one sample, sequenced in a study of T cell clonotyping in hematopoietic cell transplantation. TCRdb's copy holds only in-frame clones and misses some; the assay was immunoSEQ multiplex PCR. Here the sample spans under 7,500 clones, 77% being singletons. Sample: PBMCs, taken 100 days after allogeneic stem cell transplant. Source of these receptors: a male patient aged 45-60 years who had an allogeneic stem cell transplant from an unrelated donor, so the T cells may come from the graft donor. Some clones in this sample may be carry-over from other donors' samples.

This chain uses TRBV30 with TRBJ1-1; tentatively, D is TRBD1 (5 bases). Germline V lookup: CDR1 GTSNPN, CDR2 SVGIG (reference sequence). The CDR3 is 12 residues long. Trimming took 2 bases from V and 5 from J, leaving 9 bases between them. The CDR3, as DNA: TGTGCCTGGAGTACGACAGCAACTGAAGCTTTCTTT. The encoded protein is CAWSTTATEAFF. The full variable domain, with the rest looked up from reference TRBV30 and TRBJ1-1, is SQTIHQWPATLVQPVGSPLSLECTVEGTSNPNLYWYRQAAGRGLQLLFYSVGIGQISSEVPQNLSASRPQDRQFILSSKKLLLSDSGFYLCAWSTTATEAFFGQGTRLTVV.

The chain combines TRBV20-1 with TRBJ1-1; D remains ambiguous. Germline V gives CDR1 DFQATT, CDR2 SNEGSKA (reference sequence). The CDR3 sequence is 11 residues long. Trimming took off 3 bases at V and 3 bases at J, with 5 bases between the two ends. CDR3 loop: CSASQYTEAFF. The CDR3 DNA reads TGCAGTGCTAGCCAATACACTGAAGCTTTCTTT.

V is TRBV27 and J is TRBJ2-7; D is perhaps TRBD2 (5 bases). The germline V and J ends were trimmed by 3 bases and 3 bases, with 12 bases remaining between them. Looked up from germline, CDR1 is MNHEY and CDR2 is SMNVEV (reference sequence). The length of the CDR3 is 14 residues. The CDR3 spells CASSFQLEGYEQYF. CDR3 bases: TGTGCCAGCAGTTTCCAGCTAGAGGGCTACGAGCAGTACTTC.

This rearrangement joins TRBV9 to TRBJ2-5; 7 bases map to TRBD1. The CDR3 contains 15 residues. Germline lookup yields CDR1 SGDLS and CDR2 YYNGEE. V lost 4 bases, J lost 3 bases, and 9 bases stayed unmatched. The CDR3: CASSPQGDLKETQYF. CDR3 bases: TGTGCCAGCAGCCCTCAGGGGGATCTTAAAGAGACCCAGTACTTC.

This clone is a singleton in its sample. The rearrangement links TRBV4-1 to TRBJ2-7; 8 bases are shared with TRBD1. V shed 3 bases, J shed 5 bases, and the junction held 3 bases outside the gene matches. The germline V gene encodes CDR1 MGHRA and CDR2 YSYEKL. This CDR3 comprises 13 residues. CDR3 sequence (DNA): TGCGCCAGCAGCCATCTGACAGGGGACGAGCAGTACTTC. Its translation is CASSHLTGDEQYF.

In its sample, this clone was seen once. The chain has TRBV5-6 and TRBJ2-7, with D perhaps matching TRBD1 (6 bases). V was trimmed by 4 bases and J by 0 bases, leaving 23 bases between them. Germline loops: CDR1 SGHDT, CDR2 YYEEEE. This CDR3 is 18 amino acids long. CDR3 sequence reads: CASSPSGTSHSSSYEQYF. DNA for the CDR3: TGTGCCAGCAGCCCATCCGGGACATCCCACTCTAGCTCCTACGAGCAGTACTTC.